The present T cell receptor beta chain was sequenced within a study of identical twins. Whole-study findings and limits: Its conclusions, products of cross-sectional statistical analysis, did not come from following the same donors. There was more out-of-frame TCR alpha sharing in monozygotic twins than models estimated.

Germline loops: CDR1 MDHEN, CDR2 SYDVKM. V lost 6 bases, J lost 3 bases, and 6 bases lay in between. This CDR3 spans 12 amino acids. TCRdb ran MiXCR on the 5' RACE reads and lists one entry per CDR3 protein. Found here are fewer than 550,000 distinct CDR3 sequences, over 11% of them singletons; the top ten hold about 0.94%. This clonotype appeared many times. As yet, its antigen is unknown. All of the donors were Caucasians in good health. These records were also assigned to another study, of yellow fever vaccine responses in identical twins.

This TCR derives from a woman aged 18-29 years in good health. The chain couples TRBV28 to TRBJ1-5; D is uncertain. Sequencing was done on a sample of CD4+ T cells sorted from blood. CDR3 residues: CASSRNNQPQHF. DNA for the CDR3: TGTGCCAGCAGCCGAAACAATCAGCCCCAGCATTTT.